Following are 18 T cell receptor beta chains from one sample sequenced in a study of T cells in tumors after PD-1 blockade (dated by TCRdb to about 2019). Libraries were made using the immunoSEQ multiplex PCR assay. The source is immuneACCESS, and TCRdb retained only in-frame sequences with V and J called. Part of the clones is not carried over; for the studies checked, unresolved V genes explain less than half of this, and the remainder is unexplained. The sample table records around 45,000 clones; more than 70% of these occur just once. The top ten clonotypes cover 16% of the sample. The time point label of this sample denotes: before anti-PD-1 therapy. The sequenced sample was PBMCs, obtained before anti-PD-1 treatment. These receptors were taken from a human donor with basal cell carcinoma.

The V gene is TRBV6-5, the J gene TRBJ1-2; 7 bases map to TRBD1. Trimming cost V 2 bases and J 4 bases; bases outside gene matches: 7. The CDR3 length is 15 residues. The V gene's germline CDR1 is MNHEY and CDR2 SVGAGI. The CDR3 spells CASSYEGQLLYGYTF. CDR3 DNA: TGTGCCAGCAGTTACGAGGGACAGTTACTCTATGGCTACACCTTC.

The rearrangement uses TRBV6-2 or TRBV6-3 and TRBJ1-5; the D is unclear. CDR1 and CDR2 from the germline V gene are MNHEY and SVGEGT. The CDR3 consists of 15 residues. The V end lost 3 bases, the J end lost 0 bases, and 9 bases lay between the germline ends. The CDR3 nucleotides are TGTGCCAGCAGTTATAGCAGCTATAGCAATCAGCCCCAGCATTTT. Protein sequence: CASSYSSYSNQPQHF.

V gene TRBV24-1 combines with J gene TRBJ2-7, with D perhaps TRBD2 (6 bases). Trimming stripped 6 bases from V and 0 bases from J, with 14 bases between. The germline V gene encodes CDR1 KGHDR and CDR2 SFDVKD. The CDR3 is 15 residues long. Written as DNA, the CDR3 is TGTGCCACCAGTACAACTCGGGGGTTCTCCTACGAGCAGTACTTC. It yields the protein CATSTTRGFSYEQYF.

The CDR3 loop is CASSDSRDRGGETQYF. DNA of the CDR3: TGTGCCAGCAGCGACTCCCGGGACAGGGGGGGAGAGACCCAGTACTTC. The chain joins TRBV9 to TRBJ2-5, with TRBD1 matching 11 bases. Germline V gene data show CDR1 as SGDLS and CDR2 as YYNGEE. There are 16 residues in the CDR3. The junction had 8 bases not matched to a gene; V was cut back by 3 bases and J by 4 bases. Supplemented by reference TRBV9 and TRBJ2-5, the full variable domain reads DSGVTQTPKHLITATGQRVTLRCSPRSGDLSVYWYQQSLDQGLQFLIQYYNGEERAKGNILERFSAQQFPDLHSELNLSSLELGDSALYFCASSDSRDRGGETQYFGPGTRLLVL.

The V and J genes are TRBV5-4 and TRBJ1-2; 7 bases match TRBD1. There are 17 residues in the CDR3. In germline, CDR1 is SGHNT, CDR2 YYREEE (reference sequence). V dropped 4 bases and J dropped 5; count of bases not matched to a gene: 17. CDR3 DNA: TGTGCCAGCAGCCCGGCCGGCGGGACAGCAAGTAAATATGGCTACACCTTC. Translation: CASSPAGGTASKYGYTF.

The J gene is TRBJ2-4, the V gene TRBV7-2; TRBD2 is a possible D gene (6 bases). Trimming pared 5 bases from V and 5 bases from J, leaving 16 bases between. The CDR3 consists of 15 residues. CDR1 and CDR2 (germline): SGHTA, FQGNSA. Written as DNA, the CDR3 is TGTGCCAGCAGCCCTTGGACGTTAGCGGAAAACATTCAGTACTTC. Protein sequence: CASSPWTLAENIQYF. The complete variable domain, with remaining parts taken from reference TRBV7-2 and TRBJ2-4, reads GAGVSQSPSNKVTEKGKDVELRCDPISGHTALYWYRQSLGQGLEFLIYFQGNSAPDKSGLPSDRFSAERTGGSVSTLTIQRTQQEDSAVYLCASSPWTLAENIQYFGAGTRLSVL.

CDR3 DNA: TGTGCCAGCAGCCAAGGACCTGAGGATTCACCCCTCCACTTT. Its translation: CASSQGPEDSPLHF. The chain carries TRBV4-2 and TRBJ1-6; D is ambiguous. The CDR3 is 14 residues long. Per the germline V gene, CDR1 is LGHNA and CDR2 is YNFKEQ. The germline V and J ends were trimmed by 1 base and 8 bases, with 9 bases remaining between them.

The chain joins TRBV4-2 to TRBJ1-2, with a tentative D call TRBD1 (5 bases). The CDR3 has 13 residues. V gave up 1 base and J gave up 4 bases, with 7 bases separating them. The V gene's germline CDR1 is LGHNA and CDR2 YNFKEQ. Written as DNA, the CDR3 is TGTGCCAGCAGCCAAGGTGGGGGCTATGGCTACACCTTC. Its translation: CASSQGGGYGYTF.

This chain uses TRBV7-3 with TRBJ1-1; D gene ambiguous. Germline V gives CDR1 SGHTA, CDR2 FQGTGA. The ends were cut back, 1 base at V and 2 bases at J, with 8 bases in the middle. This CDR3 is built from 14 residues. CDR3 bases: TGTGCCAGCAGCTTAAACGGTGAAAACACTGAAGCTTTCTTT. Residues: CASSLNGENTEAFF.

The CDR3 spells CASSLRTGSRAGELFF. The CDR3 coding sequence is TGTGCCAGCAGTTTACGGACAGGGTCACGCGCCGGGGAGCTGTTTTTT. The chain carries TRBV27 and TRBJ2-2, with TRBD1 identical over 8 bases. From germline, CDR1 is MNHEY and CDR2 SMNVEV (reference sequence). Losses at the gene ends were 2 bases for V and 6 bases for J; bases not matched to a gene: 8. CDR3 length: 16 amino acids.

The CDR3 DNA is TGTGCCAGCAGTTACCTCCTGGATCTCACAGATACGCAGTATTTT. Amino acid sequence: CASSYLLDLTDTQYF. The genes are TRBV6-6 and TRBJ2-3; D unclear. This CDR3 has 15 amino acids. Trimming pared 2 bases from V and 2 bases from J, leaving 11 bases between. CDR1 and CDR2 (germline): MNHNY, SVGAGI (reference sequence).

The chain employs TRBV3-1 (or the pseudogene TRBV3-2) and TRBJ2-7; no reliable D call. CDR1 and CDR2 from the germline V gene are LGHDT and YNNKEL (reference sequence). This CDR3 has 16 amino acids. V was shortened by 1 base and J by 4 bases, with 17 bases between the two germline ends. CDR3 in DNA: TGTGCCAGCAGCCAAGGACACCAATGGTCCCCGTACGAGCAGTACTTC. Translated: CASSQGHQWSPYEQYF.

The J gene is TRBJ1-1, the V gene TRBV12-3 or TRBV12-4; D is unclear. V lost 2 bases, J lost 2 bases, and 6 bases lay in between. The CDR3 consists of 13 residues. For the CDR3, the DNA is TGTGCCAGCAGTTTAATGGTCAACACTGAAGCTTTCTTT. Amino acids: CASSLMVNTEAFF.

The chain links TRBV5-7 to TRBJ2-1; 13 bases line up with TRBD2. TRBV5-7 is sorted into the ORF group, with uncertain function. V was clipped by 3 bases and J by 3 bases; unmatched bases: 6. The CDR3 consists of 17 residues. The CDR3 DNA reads TGTGCCAGCAGCTCACCTTGGACTAGCGGGAGCTACAATGAGCAGTTCTTC. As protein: CASSSPWTSGSYNEQFF.

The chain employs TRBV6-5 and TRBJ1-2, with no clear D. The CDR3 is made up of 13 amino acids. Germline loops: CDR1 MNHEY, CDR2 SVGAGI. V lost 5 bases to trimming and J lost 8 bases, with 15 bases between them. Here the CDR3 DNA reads TGTGCCAGCAGTCCAGCCGGGAGAGACGGCTACACCTTC. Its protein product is CASSPAGRDGYTF.

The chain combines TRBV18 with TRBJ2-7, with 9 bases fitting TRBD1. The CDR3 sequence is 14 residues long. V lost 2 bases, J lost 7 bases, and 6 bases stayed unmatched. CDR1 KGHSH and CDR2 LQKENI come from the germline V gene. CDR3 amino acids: CASSPGTGLREQYF. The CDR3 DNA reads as TGTGCCAGCTCACCAGGGACAGGGTTGCGGGAGCAGTACTTC.

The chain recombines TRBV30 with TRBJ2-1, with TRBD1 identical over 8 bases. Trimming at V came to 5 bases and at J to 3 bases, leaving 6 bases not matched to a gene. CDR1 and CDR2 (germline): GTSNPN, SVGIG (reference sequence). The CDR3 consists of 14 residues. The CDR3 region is CAWAGTGGYNEQFF. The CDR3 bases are TGTGCCTGGGCCGGGACAGGTGGCTACAATGAGCAGTTCTTC.

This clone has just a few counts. CDR3 region: CASSLPGVRNEQYF. In nucleotides, the CDR3 is TGTGCCAGCAGTTTACCGGGGGTAAGGAACGAGCAGTACTTC. J is TRBJ2-7 and V is TRBV28; possibly TRBD2 for D (6 bases). CDR3 size: 14 residues. CDR1 and CDR2 from the germline V gene are MDHEN and SYDVKM. V lost 2 bases and J lost 5, with 13 bases in between.